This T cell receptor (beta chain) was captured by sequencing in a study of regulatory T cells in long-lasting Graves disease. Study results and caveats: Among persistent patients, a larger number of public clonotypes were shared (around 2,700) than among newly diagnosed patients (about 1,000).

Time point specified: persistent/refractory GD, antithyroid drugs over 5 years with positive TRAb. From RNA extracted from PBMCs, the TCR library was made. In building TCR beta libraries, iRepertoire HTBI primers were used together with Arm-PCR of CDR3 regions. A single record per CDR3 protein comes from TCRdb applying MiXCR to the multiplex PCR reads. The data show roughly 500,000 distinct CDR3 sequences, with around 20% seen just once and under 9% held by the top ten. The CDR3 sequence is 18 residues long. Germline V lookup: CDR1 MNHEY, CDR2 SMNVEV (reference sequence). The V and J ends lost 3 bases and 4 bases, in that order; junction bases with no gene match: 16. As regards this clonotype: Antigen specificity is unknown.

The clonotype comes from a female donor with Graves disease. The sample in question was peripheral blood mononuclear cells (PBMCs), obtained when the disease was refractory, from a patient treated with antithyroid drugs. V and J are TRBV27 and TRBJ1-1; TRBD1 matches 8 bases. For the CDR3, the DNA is TGTGCCAGCAGTTTTATCGGACTAGGGGACAGGCTTTTCACTGAAGCTTTCTTT. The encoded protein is CASSFIGLGDRLFTEAFF.